These 2 T cell receptor beta chains were all obtained from the same sample, sequenced in a study of cytomegalovirus exposure and HLA in healthy donors. Primers included in the PCR were 60 Vbeta and 13 Jbeta primers. Method: immunoSEQ multiplex PCR; TCRdb's copy keeps in-frame clones and lacks some. Of under 200,000 clones detected, roughly 79% appear once; the ten largest clones hold about 2.1%. The sample taken for sequencing was PBMCs. The receptors derive from a woman aged 30 to 39 in good health and CMV-seropositive.

The J gene is TRBJ1-1, the V gene TRBV2; unclear D gene. Between the trimmed V and J ends, which lost 5 bases and 0 bases, there was a span of 13 bases. CDR3 length equals 15 residues. Germline CDR1 reads SNHLY; CDR2 reads FYNNEI. The CDR3 nucleotides read TGTGCCAGCAGTTTTCAGAGGGCTATGAACACTGAAGCTTTCTTT. This gives the protein CASSFQRAMNTEAFF. The variable domain in full, with the rest retrieved from reference TRBV2 and TRBJ1-1, is EPEVTQTPSHQVTQMGQEVILRCVPISNHLYFYWYRQILGQKVEFLVSFYNNEISEKSEIFDDQFSVERPDGSNFTLKIRSTKLEDSAMYFCASSFQRAMNTEAFFGQGTRLTVV.

The gene calls are TRBV14 and TRBJ2-7; D gene unclear. The CDR3 is 12 residues long. Germline V gene data show CDR1 as SGHDN and CDR2 as FVKESK. The V and J ends lost 0 bases and 5 bases respectively, with 5 bases between them. CDR3 residues: CASSQERHEQYF. In DNA, the CDR3 is TGTGCCAGCAGCCAAGAGAGGCACGAGCAGTACTTC.